Below are 8 T cell receptor beta chains sequenced from a single sample in a study of blood T cell repertoires in COVID-19 (dated by TCRdb to the early 2020s). The library was produced with the immunoSEQ multiplex PCR assay. TCRdb took this table from immuneACCESS and kept in-frame rearrangements with V and J called. Such tables lack part of the clones; where checked against another copy, unresolved V genes explain under half of the gap, and the rest is unexplained. This sample has hundreds of thousands of clones in its table, and roughly 80% of those were observed once. 2.5% to 3% of the sample goes to the ten largest clones. Sequencing was done on a sample of peripheral blood. Source of these receptors: a woman between 70 and 85 years old with active or convalescent COVID-19.

The gene calls are TRBV30 and TRBJ2-7; 9 bases fit TRBD1. Germline trimming cut 6 bases from V and 6 bases from J; bases unmatched to any gene: 21. CDR1 and CDR2 (germline): GTSNPN, SVGIG (reference sequence). This CDR3 region has 17 residues. The CDR3 is CACGRGVGTGLRGEQYF. The CDR3, as DNA: TGTGCCTGCGGAAGGGGGGTGGGGACAGGGTTACGAGGCGAGCAGTACTTC.

The count of this clone is one. The CDR3 reads CASSLRGGQEAFF. In DNA, the CDR3 is TGTGCCAGCAGCTTACGGGGGGGACAGGAAGCTTTCTTT. The chain couples TRBV7-3 to TRBJ1-1; 7 bases line up with TRBD1. Trimming at V came to 2 bases and at J to 8 bases, leaving 5 bases not matched to a gene. This CDR3 has 13 residues. Germline V gives CDR1 SGHTA, CDR2 FQGTGA.

This chain's CDR3 is CASSPDWRSSYEQYF. The CDR3 DNA sequence: TGTGCCAGCAGTCCCGACTGGCGGAGCTCCTACGAGCAGTACTTC. J is TRBJ2-7 and V is TRBV28, with unresolved D. Germline V CDR1 and CDR2: MDHEN, SYDVKM. The CDR3 extends over 15 amino acids. The V gene lost 5 bases and the J gene lost 0 bases, with 14 bases spanning the gap.

This chain uses TRBV2 with TRBJ1-2; 7 nucleotides match TRBD1. The CDR3 covers 12 residues. Germline lookup yields CDR1 SNHLY and CDR2 FYNNEI. With V trimmed by 6 bases and J by 8 bases, 6 bases remained unmatched. The CDR3 DNA sequence: TGTGCCAGCAGGCCGGGACAGTGGGGCTACACCTTC. Translation gives CASRPGQWGYTF.

The chain has TRBV28 and TRBJ1-2, with D possibly TRBD1 on 5 matching bases. In germline, CDR1 is MDHEN, CDR2 SYDVKM. Trimming took 2 bases from V and 2 from J, leaving 15 bases between them. There are 16 residues in the CDR3. The CDR3 protein is CASSLPFRTLNYGYTF. For the CDR3, the DNA is TGTGCCAGCAGTTTACCATTTAGGACACTCAACTATGGCTACACCTTC.

The V call is TRBV5-4, the J call TRBJ1-4, with D maybe TRBD1 (6 bases). The germline gives CDR1 SGHNT, CDR2 YYREEE (reference sequence). Trimming removed 5 bases at V and 7 bases at J, with 15 bases between. The CDR3 length is 14 residues. The CDR3 sequence is CASRDRDTSEKLFF. The CDR3 DNA reads as TGTGCCAGCAGGGACCGGGACACCAGTGAAAAACTGTTTTTT.

This chain uses TRBV11-2 with TRBJ2-7; D gene ambiguous. Germline CDR1 SGHAT, CDR2 FQNNGV. This CDR3 spans 11 amino acids. The V end was cut by 5 bases, the J end by 3 bases, with 5 bases between. The CDR3 DNA follows: TGTGCCAGCAGCCCCCACTACGAGCAGTACTTC. This sequence encodes CASSPHYEQYF.

The chain combines TRBV19 with TRBJ2-1, with 7 bases aligning to TRBD2. This CDR3 has 13 amino acids. Trimming cost V 0 bases and J 9 bases; bases outside gene matches: 2. The V gene's germline CDR1 is LNHDA and CDR2 SQIVND (reference sequence). CDR3 DNA: TGTGCCAGTAGTATAGAGGGGGGGGGTGAGCAGTTCTTC. Protein: CASSIEGGGEQFF.